This TCR beta chain was captured in a study of long-term antiretroviral therapy in people with HIV. Every participant with HIV received treatment in the United States. The cryopreserved samples used held 1-10 million PBMC prior to extraction of DNA. The CDR3 totals 14 residues. Germline V lookup: CDR1 MDHEN, CDR2 SYDVKM. The J segment lost 7 bases and the V segment lost 5 bases, leaving 10 bases of the junction unmatched. As concerns this clone: The antigen remains undetermined.

With survey level as its setting, the immunoSEQ assay was v3.0. Generated by immunoSEQ multiplex PCR, the TCRdb table keeps only in-frame clones and is missing some. The sample carries approximately 20,000 clones, about 88% recorded once. General study points: Clones expanded before ART dominated the repertoire at all time points.

The chain uses TRBV28 and TRBJ1-1; 7 bases agree with TRBD1. This material consisted of unsorted PBMCs, taken 0.9 years after starting antiretroviral therapy. The receptor was isolated from a man aged 18 to 35 with HIV. The CDR3 sequence is CASSTRQGRLEAFF. The CDR3 DNA follows: TGTGCCAGCAGTACCAGACAGGGCCGCCTTGAAGCTTTCTTT.